Listed here are 21 T cell receptor beta chains from one sample, sequenced in a study of Tregs in tolerant kidney transplant recipients. This table comes from immunoSEQ multiplex PCR, and its TCRdb copy is limited to in-frame clones, with some not included. The sample has tens of thousands of clones; 65% to 85% are singletons. The sequenced sample was CD4+ T cells from blood. The receptors come from a human donor in good health.

V usage is TRBV7-3 and J usage is TRBJ2-7; the D gene is possibly TRBD2 (6 bases). This CDR3 has 13 residues. The V gene lost 5 bases and the J gene lost 5 bases, with 13 bases spanning the gap. The germline CDR1 and CDR2 sequences are SGHTA and FQGTGA. The DNA of the CDR3 is TGTGCCAGCAGCCCCACTCGACTAGACGAGCAGTACTTC. It codes for CASSPTRLDEQYF.

The V gene is TRBV18, the J gene TRBJ2-2, with 8 nucleotides matching TRBD2. CDR3 length equals 18 residues. Germline values: CDR1 KGHSH, CDR2 LQKENI. V trimming: 1 base; J trimming: 8 bases; junction bases outside the gene matches: 15. The CDR3 coding sequence is TGTGCCAGCTCACCACTTGGTTTAGCGGGACCTAATCCGGGGGAGCTGTTTTTT. Translating gives CASSPLGLAGPNPGELFF.

The chain is built from TRBV7-9 and TRBJ1-1; unclear D gene. CDR1 is SEHNR, CDR2 FQNEAQ, per germline (reference sequence). V dropped 3 bases and J dropped 4 bases, with 6 bases sitting between them. CDR3 length: 12 residues. CDR3 loop: CASSFAGTEAFF. In DNA form, the CDR3 reads TGTGCCAGCAGCTTCGCGGGCACTGAAGCTTTCTTT.

The chain joins TRBV6-1 to TRBJ2-1; the D call may be TRBD1 or TRBD2 (5 bases each). In germline, CDR1 is MNHNS, CDR2 SASEGT. With 8 bases removed from V and 2 bases from J, the gap between germline ends came to 13 bases. The CDR3 consists of 14 residues. CDR3 nucleotide sequence: TGTGCCAGCGTGTGGGGGTCGCCCTACAATGAGCAGTTCTTC. Its protein product is CASVWGSPYNEQFF.

The chain uses TRBV4-3 and TRBJ2-4, with 8 bases aligning to TRBD1. CDR1 and CDR2 from the germline V gene are LGHNA and YSLEER. The CDR3 runs to 21 residues. V lost 1 base to trimming and J lost 6 bases; unmatched junction nucleotides: 23. In nucleotides, the CDR3 is TGCGCCAGCAGCCAAGCATCGGGACAGGAAATTTTGCGGGGTATGAGAAACATTCAGTACTTC. Translated: CASSQASGQEILRGMRNIQYF.

The chain has TRBV30 and TRBJ1-6, with D perhaps matching TRBD1 (5 bases). Germline lookup yields CDR1 GTSNPN and CDR2 SVGIG (reference sequence). Trimming stripped 8 bases from V and 7 bases from J, with 21 bases between. The CDR3 is 15 amino acids. This CDR3 is CAGTRGGRLNSPLHF. In nucleotides, the CDR3 is TGTGCCGGGACCCGCGGAGGCAGACTGAATTCACCCCTCCACTTT.

This clone appeared once. The V and J genes are TRBV5-1 and TRBJ2-7, with a possible D match to TRBD2 (5 bases). V lost 4 bases and J lost 2, with 7 bases in between. The CDR3 runs 12 residues. Germline V lookup: CDR1 SGHRS, CDR2 YFSETQ. As DNA, the CDR3 is TGCGCCAGCAGCCCCGGGGCCTACGAGCAGTACTTC. Amino acids: CASSPGAYEQYF.

The chain is built from TRBV20-1 and TRBJ2-1; the D is unclear. V gave up 3 bases and J gave up 2 bases, with 2 bases separating them. This CDR3 has 11 residues. From germline, CDR1 is DFQATT and CDR2 SNEGSKA (reference sequence). The CDR3 protein is CSARTYNEQFF. The CDR3 DNA sequence: TGCAGTGCTAGGACCTACAATGAGCAGTTCTTC.

The rearrangement uses TRBV9 and TRBJ2-5; maybe TRBD2 (5 bases). Germline CDR1 and CDR2: SGDLS and YYNGEE. This CDR3 contains 13 residues. The V end lost 3 bases, the J end lost 3 bases, and 9 bases lay between the germline ends. This chain's CDR3 is CASSAGAEETQYF. The CDR3 DNA follows: TGTGCCAGCAGCGCCGGAGCGGAAGAGACCCAGTACTTC.

V is TRBV18 and J is TRBJ2-1, with D perhaps TRBD1 (6 bases). The V gene lost 3 bases and the J gene lost 3 bases, with 12 bases spanning the gap. This CDR3 is built from 15 residues. The germline gives CDR1 KGHSH, CDR2 LQKENI. CDR3 DNA sequence: TGTGCCAGCTCACCCTCCACAGGGTTCTACAATGAGCAGTTCTTC. Translating it yields CASSPSTGFYNEQFF.

The gene calls are TRBV9 and TRBJ2-1; 7 nucleotides align to TRBD2. The CDR3 is 15 amino acids. V lost 3 bases and J lost 5; bases outside the gene matches: 8. Germline lookup yields CDR1 SGDLS and CDR2 YYNGEE. CDR3 amino acids: CASSAWRAGDNEQFF. In DNA form, the CDR3 reads TGTGCCAGCAGCGCCTGGCGGGCGGGAGACAATGAGCAGTTCTTC.

V usage is TRBV6-1 and J usage is TRBJ1-1; D gene uncertain. V gave up 4 bases and J gave up 1 base, with 7 bases separating them. This CDR3 comprises 13 residues. From germline, CDR1 is MNHNS and CDR2 SASEGT. This CDR3 is CASSVLQNTEAFF. DNA for the CDR3: TGTGCCAGCAGTGTCCTACAGAACACTGAAGCTTTCTTT.

This clone was recorded once. The chain recombines TRBV11-2 with TRBJ1-1; TRBD1 might be the D (5 bases). The CDR3 covers 18 residues. Germline values: CDR1 SGHAT, CDR2 FQNNGV. V gave up 5 bases and J gave up 0 bases, with 22 bases separating them. CDR3 residues: CASSRWPQGLPVNTEAFF. The CDR3 nucleotides read TGTGCCAGCAGCCGGTGGCCGCAGGGCCTACCGGTGAACACTGAAGCTTTCTTT.

The chain uses TRBV5-1 and TRBJ2-1; 10 nucleotides agree with TRBD2. V lost 3 bases, J lost 11 bases, and 8 bases stayed unmatched. The CDR3 is made up of 14 amino acids. Germline CDR1 is SGHRS and CDR2 is YFSETQ. The CDR3 DNA reads TGCGCCAGCAGCTCCGGGACTAGCGAGGGAAAGCAGTTCTTC. It yields the protein CASSSGTSEGKQFF.

This clone was seen only a few times. The chain combines TRBV5-1 with TRBJ2-7, with 8 positions matching TRBD2. CDR1 SGHRS and CDR2 YFSETQ come from the germline V gene. The CDR3 has 16 residues. The ends lost 4 bases at V and 4 bases at J; junction bases unmatched: 13. The CDR3 loop reads CASSQTTGTRSYEQYF. In DNA, the CDR3 is TGCGCCAGCAGCCAAACGACCGGGACTAGGAGTTACGAGCAGTACTTC.

The gene calls are TRBV5-6 and TRBJ1-1, with D perhaps TRBD1 (6 bases). V was clipped by 1 base and J by 3 bases, with 7 bases between them. This CDR3 is built from 13 residues. CDR1 SGHDT and CDR2 YYEEEE come from the germline V gene. This CDR3 is CASSLYRDTEAFF. CDR3 nucleotide sequence: TGTGCCAGCAGCTTGTACAGGGACACTGAAGCTTTCTTT.

The CDR3 DNA reads as TGTGCCAGCACCCCCCCCCGAGACGACTACGAGCAGTACTTC. This sequence encodes CASTPPRDDYEQYF. This chain joins TRBV21-1 and TRBJ2-7. TRBV21-1 is tagged as a pseudogene. The CDR3 loop spans 14 amino acids.

The chain joins TRBV6-1 to TRBJ1-2; a possible D gene is TRBD1 (5 bases). There are 15 residues in the CDR3. Per the germline V gene, CDR1 is MNHNS and CDR2 is SASEGT. Trimming cost V 0 bases and J 8 bases, with 16 bases left between them. The CDR3 bases are TGTGCCAGCAGTGAAGCCGGGACCAGTGCTAGGGGCTACACCTTC. It translates to CASSEAGTSARGYTF.

This chain joins TRBV28 and TRBJ2-1; tentative D call: TRBD2 (5 bases). The CDR3 extends over 14 amino acids. Germline CDR1 and CDR2: MDHEN and SYDVKM. Trimming pared 5 bases from V and 7 bases from J, leaving 15 bases between. The CDR3 spells CASSPPGWRNEQFF. The CDR3 nucleotides read TGTGCCAGCAGTCCCCCCGGGTGGAGGAATGAGCAGTTCTTC. Looking up the rest from reference TRBV28 and TRBJ2-1 gives the full variable domain: DVKVTQSSRYLVKRTGEKVFLECVQDMDHENMFWYRQDPGLGLRLIYFSYDVKMKEKGDIPEGYSVSREKKERFSLILESASTNQTSMYLCASSPPGWRNEQFFGPGTRLTVL.

This clone was recorded once. The chain is built from TRBV9 and TRBJ2-5; 11 bases fit TRBD2. This CDR3 has 16 residues. From germline, CDR1 is SGDLS and CDR2 YYNGEE. V was pared by 2 bases and J by 2 bases, with 5 bases of the junction left unmatched. The CDR3 DNA reads as TGTGCCAGCAGCGTCGCGGCTAGCGGGGGGCAAGAGACCCAGTACTTC. The encoded protein is CASSVAASGGQETQYF.

This clone was observed a few times. V gene TRBV12-1 combines with J gene TRBJ2-4; the table calls TRBD2, which could not be checked here. TRBV12-1 is a pseudogene segment. The CDR3 length is 16 residues. The CDR3 DNA follows: TGTGCCAGCAGCTTTTATTCGGAACGGGGCAAAAACATTCAGTACTTC. This codes for CASSFYSERGKNIQYF.